The clone carrying this T cell receptor (beta chain) has more than one count but fewer than ten. No antigen is known for it. These data are taken from a study of T cells in Graves' hyperthyroidism and ophthalmopathy. Regarding the study as a whole: A median approximately 6.5 months before onset, the model predicted ophthalmopathy.

Graves' hyperthyroidism qualified as stable when ophthalmopathy did not progress within 18 months. Amplification yielded TCR beta CDR3 regions, with RNA transcripts as the source. With the HTBI primer set, the TCR CDR3 went through a first round of RT-PCR. TCRdb itself ran the multiplex PCR reads through MiXCR, one entry per CDR3 protein. The sample yields fewer than 550,000 distinct CDR3 sequences, 15% to 19% seen once. Germline V lookup: CDR1 SNHLY, CDR2 FYNNEI. The germline V and J ends were trimmed by 10 bases and 0 bases, with 13 bases remaining between them. The CDR3 sequence is 14 residues long.

This clonotype was sampled from a woman aged 18-30 years with Graves' hyperthyroidism. The sequenced sample was blood. The V and J genes are TRBV2 and TRBJ1-3; D perhaps matches TRBD1 (5 bases). As DNA, the CDR3 is TGTGCCAAGACAGCGGGGGACTCTGGAAACACCATATATTTT. Its protein product is CAKTAGDSGNTIYF.